This TCR beta chain was sequenced during a study of blood T cell repertoires in COVID-19. Study information: Some COVID-19 samples were acute and others convalescent; all came from the United States, Italy and Spain.

Participant-given clinical history determined each cohort assignment. V lost 6 bases and J 7 bases, leaving 14 bases between the germline ends. The CDR3 contains 13 residues. Germline CDR1 reads ENHRY; CDR2 reads SYGVKD. In the authors' workflow: Amplification of reference gene primers was used by the study to estimate nucleated cell counts. Repertoires were generated with immunoSEQ multiplex PCR, while TCRdb's copy carries only in-frame clones and drops some. V and J calls and clone size are given by that table; D and trimming were obtained from the DNA. Found here are approximately 320,000 clones, over 85% of them singletons; the top ten hold approximately 2.5%.

The genes are TRBV10-3 and TRBJ2-3, with D perhaps TRBD2 (7 bases). This receptor was identified in a man aged 60-69 years who had recovered from COVID-19. The material sequenced was PBMCs or T cells enriched from blood (not recorded which). This CDR3 is CAISRGALNTQYF. The CDR3 coding sequence is TGTGCCATCAGCCGGGGGGCGTTGAATACGCAGTATTTT.